This is a list of T cell receptor beta chains from one sample in a study of shared clonotypes between healthy human individuals. Profiling relied on immunoSEQ multiplex PCR, and the TCRdb table lists in-frame clones only, not all of them. This repertoire shows 190,000 or so clones, 85% to 95% found once; its top ten account for around 0.067%. The sequencing input was naive CD4+ T cells sorted from blood. All receptors derive from a woman in her thirties in good health. Both conserved end residues are part of each CDR3. Fields, in order: V gene, clone size, D gene, J gene, CDR3 length, CDR3 DNA, CDR3 protein. The D gene is left open where the match is weak. Some rows have no size entry. The others give once, few or many, or a class for an expanded clone.

>TRBV5-4|-|-|TRBJ2-7|13
TGTGCCAGCAGCTCCGGGCCCGGACACGAGCAGTACTTC
CASSSGPGHEQYF
>TRBV7-9|-|-|TRBJ2-5|15
TGTGCCAGCAGCCATAGGGACTCCGGGATGGAGACCCAGTACTTC
CASSHRDSGMETQYF
>TRBV5-6|-|-|TRBJ2-7|13
TGTGCCAGCAGCCGCACAGGGTCCTACGAGCAGTACTTC
CASSRTGSYEQYF
>TRBV28|-|TRBD1|TRBJ2-7|15
TGTGCCAGCAGACCACCCGGACAGGGAAACTACGAGCAGTACTTC
CASRPPGQGNYEQYF
>TRBV10-1|-|-|TRBJ2-7|13
TGCGCCAGCAGTGAAAGGAGCTCCTACGAGCAGTACTTC
CASSERSSYEQYF
>TRBV2|-|TRBD2|TRBJ2-7|15
TGTGCCAGCAGTGATAGGCCTAGCGGGCTGTACGAGCAGTACTTC
CASSDRPSGLYEQYF
>TRBV2|-|-|TRBJ1-2|10
TGTGCCAGCAGGCCTCGAGGCTACACCTTC
CASRPRGYTF
>TRBV19|-|-|TRBJ1-2|13
TGTGCCAGTAGTATAGGGCCTTTCTATGGCTACACCTTC
CASSIGPFYGYTF
>TRBV18|few|-|TRBJ2-7|15
TGTGCCAGCTCACCACGGTCAGAAGGGAGCTACGAGCAGTACTTC
CASSPRSEGSYEQYF
>TRBV29-1|once|TRBD1|TRBJ2-7|11
TGCAGCGTTGGAGGGGGCGGCGAGCAGTACTTC
CSVGGGGEQYF
>TRBV6-1|-|-|TRBJ2-7|14
TGTGCCAGCAGTGAAGTTCCGAACCCGTACGAGCAGTACTTC
CASSEVPNPYEQYF
>TRBV21-1|-|-|TRBJ2-7|14
TGTGCCAGTGGAGACGGGAGGGCCTTTGACGAGCAGTACTTC
CASGDGRAFDEQYF
>TRBV6-5|few|-|TRBJ1-3|14
TGTGCCAGCTCATCAGGGTATTTCGGAAACACCATATATTTT
CASSSGYFGNTIYF
>TRBV6-5|-|-|TRBJ2-7|14
TGTGCCAGCAGTTACTCAACTGGCTTCTACGAGCAGTACTTC
CASSYSTGFYEQYF
>TRBV6-1|-|-|TRBJ2-7|11
TGTGCCAGCAGTTCAGGGATCGAGCAGTACTTC
CASSSGIEQYF
>TRBV30|-|-|TRBJ1-4|14
TGTGCCTGGAGCCGCCCGTATGGGTTGGAAAAACTGTTTTTT
CAWSRPYGLEKLFF
>TRBV7-6|-|TRBD1|TRBJ1-5|14
TGTGCCAGCAGCCCGACAGGGGTAGGACAGCCCCAGCATTTT
CASSPTGVGQPQHF
>TRBV7-9|-|TRBD1|TRBJ2-7|15
TGTGCCAGCAGCTTAGCGGACAGGGGTTCCTACGAGCAGTACTTC
CASSLADRGSYEQYF
>TRBV18|-|TRBD2|TRBJ2-7|15
TGTGCCAGCTCACCAGCTAGCGGGAGAAAGAACGAGCAGTACTTC
CASSPASGRKNEQYF
>TRBV18|-|TRBD1|TRBJ1-3|16
TGTGCCAGCTCACCCCTGGACAGGGTAACGGGAAACACCATATATTTT
CASSPLDRVTGNTIYF
>TRBV18|-|-|TRBJ1-3|13
TGTGCCAGCTCACCAGCAGGGGGAAACACCATATATTTT
CASSPAGGNTIYF
>TRBV6-4|-|TRBD1|TRBJ2-3|16
TGTGCCAGCAGGGACACGGGACAGGGGGCCCAAGATACGCAGTATTTT
CASRDTGQGAQDTQYF
>TRBV10-3|-|-|TRBJ1-2|19
TGTGCCATCACCAACAACGGGGCACAGCGTTCCAATTCTAACTATGGCTACACCTTC
CAITNNGAQRSNSNYGYTF
>TRBV28|once|-|TRBJ1-2|14
TGTGCCAGCAGTCCCCCCCCCAGGGCCTATGGCTACACCTTC
CASSPPPRAYGYTF
>TRBV28|-|TRBD2|TRBJ2-1|15
TGTGCCAGCAGACTTCTAGCGGGAGCTTACAATGAGCAGTTCTTC
CASRLLAGAYNEQFF
>TRBV10-3|-|-|TRBJ1-1|15
TGTGCCATCAAGGATTTGAAGGGAAAGAACACTGAAGCTTTCTTT
CAIKDLKGKNTEAFF
>TRBV29-1|-|-|TRBJ2-5|11
TGCAGCCCCCTTGATGGAGAGACCCAGTACTTC
CSPLDGETQYF
>TRBV28|-|-|TRBJ2-7|14
TGTGCCAGCAGTTTGCCTGGCGACTCCTACGAGCAGTACTTC
CASSLPGDSYEQYF
>TRBV25-1|-|-|TRBJ1-1|13
TGTGCCAGCAGTGACCCAGGGGCGGCTGAAGCTTTCTTT
CASSDPGAAEAFF
>TRBV1|-|-|TRBJ2-7|16
TGCACCAGCAGCCAAGTCAGTTTGGTAGGGGACGACGAGCAGTACTTC
CTSSQVSLVGDDEQYF
>TRBV28|few|-|TRBJ2-7|13
TGTGCCAGCAGTTTAAGCGGACCCTACGAGCAGTACTTC
CASSLSGPYEQYF
>TRBV9|-|-|TRBJ2-5|15
TGTGCCAGCAGCGTAGCTGGGACCACAAAAGAGACCCAGTACTTC
CASSVAGTTKETQYF
>TRBV2|-|TRBD2|TRBJ2-7|14
TGTGCCAGCAGCATAGCGGGAGGGTCGGGCGAGCAGTACTTC
CASSIAGGSGEQYF